The rows below give T cell receptor beta chains drawn from one sample of a study of Graves' ophthalmopathy and Graves' hyperthyroidism. TCRdb passed the multiplex PCR reads through MiXCR, listing each CDR3 protein once. The data contain approximately 210,000 distinct CDR3 sequences, around a fifth of them singletons. Sequenced: peripheral blood. The receptors stem from a woman in her forties or fifties with Graves' ophthalmopathy. The CDR3 runs from the conserved cysteine through the conserved F or W. A D gene is named only where the DNA matches it firmly. Size is omitted from some rows. Given values are once, few, many or a class for expanded clones.

CDR3 protein,CDR3 DNA,J gene,D gene,V gene,clone size
CAWTIPAGGYTF,TGTGCCTGGACCATCCCCGCGGGGGGCTACACCTTC,TRBJ1-2,.,TRBV30,many
CASSRIPGELFF,TGTGCCAGCAGTCGAATACCCGGGGAGCTGTTTTTT,TRBJ2-2,.,TRBV7-3,many
CATSGRDRNTGELFF,TGTGCCACCTCCGGACGGGACAGGAACACCGGGGAGCTGTTTTTT,TRBJ2-2,TRBD1,TRBV24-1,many
CASRDLAGGYEQYF,TGTGCCAGCAGAGACTTAGCGGGAGGCTACGAGCAGTACTTC,TRBJ2-7,TRBD2,TRBV12-3/TRBV12-4,many
CATSDRHHGYTF,TGTGCCACCAGTGACCGACACCATGGCTACACCTTC,TRBJ1-2,.,TRBV24-1,.
CASSERRYTGELFF,TGTGCCAGCAGTGAAAGGCGGTACACCGGGGAGCTGTTTTTT,TRBJ2-2,.,TRBV6-1,many
CSVRLRGYEQYF,TGCAGCGTCAGATTACGGGGCTACGAGCAGTACTTC,TRBJ2-7,.,TRBV29-1,.
CASSQYSDGFYEQYF,TGCGCCAGCAGCCAGTATTCGGACGGATTCTACGAGCAGTACTTC,TRBJ2-7,.,TRBV4-1,many
CASSTDRAAYEQYF,TGTGCCAGCAGTACGGACAGGGCGGCCTACGAGCAGTACTTC,TRBJ2-7,TRBD1,TRBV6-5,many
CASSLDGGTYEQYF,TGCGCCAGCAGCTTGGACGGAGGAACCTACGAGCAGTACTTC,TRBJ2-7,.,TRBV5-1,many
CASKRQGFGETQYF,TGTGCCAGTAAACGACAGGGGTTCGGGGAGACCCAGTACTTC,TRBJ2-5,TRBD1,TRBV19,.
CASSGMGFGGSQPLHF,TGTGCCAGCAGTGGGATGGGGTTCGGCGGAAGCCAGCCCCTGCATTTT,TRBJ1-5,.,TRBV2,few
CASSYGPARTGELFF,TGTGCCAGCAGCTACGGACCAGCGCGGACCGGGGAGCTGTTTTTT,TRBJ2-2,.,TRBV7-2,many
CASRSGRGQETQYF,TGCGCCAGCAGGTCAGGACGCGGCCAAGAGACCCAGTACTTC,TRBJ2-5,.,TRBV5-1,many
CASSLTDRGQETQYF,TGTGCCAGCAGTTTGACGGACAGGGGGCAAGAGACCCAGTACTTC,TRBJ2-5,TRBD1,TRBV12-3/TRBV12-4,many
CASSLVQGRRVQETQYF,TGTGCCAGCAGCTTAGTTCAGGGGAGACGGGTCCAAGAGACCCAGTACTTC,TRBJ2-5,.,TRBV7-6,.
CSAKGRNTEAFF,TGCAGCGCTAAAGGACGGAACACTGAAGCTTTCTTT,TRBJ1-1,.,TRBV29-1,many
CASSLYSNQPQHF,TGTGCCAGCAGCCTATATAGCAATCAGCCCCAGCATTTT,TRBJ1-5,.,TRBV28,many
CASSHRRETQYF,TGTGCCAGCAGCCACCGTCGAGAGACCCAGTACTTC,TRBJ2-5,.,TRBV6-1,many
CATSDWELDGYTF,TGTGCCACCAGTGATTGGGAGTTGGATGGCTACACCTTC,TRBJ1-2,.,TRBV24-1,many